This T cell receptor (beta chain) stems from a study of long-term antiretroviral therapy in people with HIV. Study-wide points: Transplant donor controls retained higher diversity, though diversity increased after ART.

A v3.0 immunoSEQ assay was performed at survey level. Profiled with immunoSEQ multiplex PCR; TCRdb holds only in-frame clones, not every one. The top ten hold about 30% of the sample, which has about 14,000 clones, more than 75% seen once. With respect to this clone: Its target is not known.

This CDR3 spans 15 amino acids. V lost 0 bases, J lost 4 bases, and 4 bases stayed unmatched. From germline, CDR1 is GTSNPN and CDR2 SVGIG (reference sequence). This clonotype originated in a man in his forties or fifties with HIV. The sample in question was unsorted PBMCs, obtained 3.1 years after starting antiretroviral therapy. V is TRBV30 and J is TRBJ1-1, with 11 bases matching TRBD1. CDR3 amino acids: CAWSVWDRGFTEAFF. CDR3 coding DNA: TGTGCCTGGAGTGTGTGGGACAGGGGGTTCACTGAAGCTTTCTTT.